This section outlines one T cell receptor beta chain sequence together with its context. Libraries were prepared by immunoSEQ multiplex PCR; TCRdb keeps only in-frame clonotypes and omits some of them. Found here are over 750,000 clones, roughly 96% of them singletons; the top ten hold around 0.25%. The sample originates from a study of shared clonotypes between healthy human individuals. As defined, naive CD8 cells were CD45RO-negative and positively selected for CCR7, with terminally differentiated effector memory CD45RA+ cells excluded. Adults of Caucasian background living in Nashville, Tennessee made up all donors. This receptor was identified in a man aged 25 to 40 in good health. Sequenced input: naive CD8+ T cells sorted from blood.

For the CDR3, the DNA is TGTGCCAGTAGCTGGACAGACAACAATCAGCCCCAGCATTTT. It encodes CASSWTDNNQPQHF. The chain is built from TRBV19 and TRBJ1-5; D might be TRBD1 (6 bases). This CDR3 comprises 14 residues. The germline gives CDR1 LNHDA, CDR2 SQIVND (reference sequence). Trimming took 6 bases from V and 3 from J, leaving 12 bases between them.